These 21 T cell receptor beta chains share one sample of origin, sequenced in a study of regulatory T cells in long-lasting Graves disease. Library construction for TCR beta used iRepertoire HTBI primers and Arm-PCR of CDR3 regions. From the multiplex PCR reads, TCRdb called clonotypes with MiXCR, one entry per CDR3 protein. Among under 450,000 distinct CDR3 sequences listed, 15% to 20% were seen once. The sample's time point: newly diagnosed GD, antithyroid drugs for less than 3 months. Following extraction of RNA from PBMCs, that RNA was used to make the TCR library. These data also formed part of another study, on T cells in Graves' hyperthyroidism and ophthalmopathy.

The sequencing here drew on peripheral blood mononuclear cells (PBMCs), taken at new diagnosis, from a patient treated with antithyroid drugs. These receptors were collected from a woman aged 18-30 years with Graves disease.

This clonotype showed up many times. This chain links TRBV11-1 with TRBJ2-7; maybe TRBD1 (5 bases). The CDR3 is 13 amino acids. In germline, CDR1 is SGHAT, CDR2 FQDESV (reference sequence). V lost 3 bases, J lost 2 bases, and 8 bases lay in between. CDR3 in DNA: TGTGCCAGCAGCTTGACAGATACCTACGAGCAGTACTTC. The encoded protein is CASSLTDTYEQYF.

The genes are TRBV3-1 and TRBJ1-2; D not resolved. The germline V gene encodes CDR1 LGHDT and CDR2 YNNKEL (reference sequence). CDR3 length: 15 amino acids. V lost 3 bases to trimming and J lost 7 bases, with 18 bases between them. CDR3 coding DNA: TGTGCCAGCAGCCAGTTCGGCGGGGTGGAAGGTGGCTACACCTTC. As protein: CASSQFGGVEGGYTF.

Ten or more counts support this clonotype. This rearrangement joins TRBV20-1 to TRBJ2-7; TRBD1 aligns across 8 bases. Germline trimming cut 6 bases from V and 3 bases from J; bases unmatched to any gene: 10. This CDR3 contains 14 residues. Germline V gives CDR1 DFQATT, CDR2 SNEGSKA (reference sequence). The CDR3 coding sequence is TGCAGTGCGAACCCCAGGGACAGGAACTACGAGCAGTACTTC. Encoded protein: CSANPRDRNYEQYF.

This clonotype was counted between two and nine times. The gene calls are TRBV10-3 and TRBJ1-2; no firm D call. Germline-derived CDR1 and CDR2 are ENHRY and SYGVKD. V was cut by 5 bases and J by 1 base, with 11 bases left in between. The CDR3 extends over 14 amino acids. The CDR3 DNA sequence: TGTGCCATCAGTTCTCTCTACTATAACTATGGCTACACCTTC. The encoded protein is CAISSLYYNYGYTF.

The J gene is TRBJ1-1, the V gene TRBV29-1; 9 bases are shared with TRBD1. V dropped 6 bases and J dropped 4; count of bases not matched to a gene: 3. Germline V lookup: CDR1 SQVTM, CDR2 ANQGSEA. This CDR3 region has 12 residues. The CDR3 spells CSVDRGTTEAFF. The DNA of the CDR3 is TGCAGCGTCGACAGGGGGACCACTGAAGCTTTCTTT.

This clonotype came up many times. The V call is TRBV12-3 or TRBV12-4, the J call TRBJ2-7; TRBD1 is a possible D gene (6 bases). V lost 1 base and J lost 7, with 14 bases in between. CDR3 length equals 14 residues. CDR3: CASSLVDVGGEQYF. The CDR3 DNA sequence: TGTGCCAGCAGTTTAGTTGACGTAGGGGGAGAGCAGTACTTC.

This clonotype came up a few times. One end of the junction varies from germline; a read error may be responsible. This rearrangement joins TRBV20-1 to TRBJ1-5; D is uncertain. The CDR3 has 18 residues. The germline gives CDR1 DFQATT, CDR2 SNEGSKA (reference sequence). The CDR3 loop is CSARNQAWEGHSSQPQHF. CDR3 DNA: TGCAGTGCTAGAAACCAGGCTTGGGAAGGTCATAGCAGTCAGCCCCAGCATTTT.

This clonotype has ten or more counts. The chain employs TRBV2 and TRBJ2-2, with 10 bases fitting TRBD2. The CDR3 contains 19 residues. Trimming at V came to 0 bases and at J to 2 bases, leaving 9 bases not matched to a gene. From germline, CDR1 is SNHLY and CDR2 FYNNEI. The CDR3 DNA reads as TGTGCCAGCAGTGAAGCGCTTGGGCTAGCGGGAGTCAACACCGGGGAGCTGTTTTTT. It is translated as CASSEALGLAGVNTGELFF.

This clonotype appeared many times. The chain employs TRBV11-2 and TRBJ2-3; weak D call: TRBD2 (5 bases). The CDR3 is 14 residues long. The germline CDR1 and CDR2 sequences are SGHAT and FQNNGV. Between the trimmed V and J ends, which lost 5 bases and 6 bases, there was a span of 15 bases. The CDR3 loop is CASSPSGLADTQYF. DNA of the CDR3: TGTGCCAGCAGCCCCAGCGGACTGGCCGATACGCAGTATTTT.

The sample holds many counts of this clonotype. V gene TRBV15 combines with J gene TRBJ2-7; D is possibly TRBD1 (5 bases). The germline V and J ends were trimmed by 4 bases and 2 bases, with 12 bases remaining between them. Germline lookup yields CDR1 LNHNV and CDR2 YYDKDF (reference sequence). The CDR3 loop spans 14 amino acids. The CDR3 sequence is CATSKNRQTYEQYF. Written as DNA, the CDR3 is TGTGCCACCAGCAAAAACAGGCAAACCTACGAGCAGTACTTC.

This clonotype was recorded at least ten times. The V and J genes are TRBV7-3 and TRBJ2-3, with TRBD2 matching 7 bases. Germline V lookup: CDR1 SGHTA, CDR2 FQGTGA. Trimming took 5 bases from V and 2 from J; bases not matched to a gene: 4. The CDR3 runs 14 residues. CDR3 region: CASSVGTTTDTQYF. In nucleotides, the CDR3 is TGTGCCAGCAGCGTCGGGACTACCACAGATACGCAGTATTTT.

This clonotype has at least ten counts. V and J are TRBV2 and TRBJ2-1; 8 positions match TRBD2. The CDR3 is made up of 20 amino acids. CDR1 SNHLY and CDR2 FYNNEI come from the germline V gene. V was clipped by 6 bases and J by 0 bases; unmatched bases: 19. The CDR3 loop reads CASSPGEASGPNSSYNEQFF. CDR3 nucleotide sequence: TGTGCCAGCAGCCCGGGGGAGGCTAGCGGGCCTAACAGCTCCTACAATGAGCAGTTCTTC.

The chain has TRBV7-8 and TRBJ1-1, with D possibly TRBD1 on 6 matching bases. Germline-derived CDR1 and CDR2 are SGHVS and FQNEAQ. The CDR3 has 16 residues. Between the trimmed V and J ends, which lost 3 bases and 4 bases, there was a span of 18 bases. The CDR3 DNA reads as TGTGCCAGCAGCTTGGGGGACTCAGGGGTGAGCACTGAAGCTTTCTTT. The encoded protein is CASSLGDSGVSTEAFF. The full variable domain, with the rest looked up from reference TRBV7-8 and TRBJ1-1, is GAGVSQSPRYKVAKRGQDVALRCDPISGHVSLFWYQQALGQGPEFLTYFQNEAQLDKSGLPSDRFFAERPEGSVSTLKIQRTQQEDSAVYLCASSLGDSGVSTEAFFGQGTRLTVV.

Concerning this clonotype itself: This clone may be a read error of a much larger clone one base away. The chain is built from TRBV3-1 and TRBJ2-2; unclear D gene. The CDR3 is made up of 13 amino acids. The germline V gene has CDR1 LGHDT and CDR2 YNNKEL (reference sequence). CDR3 DNA sequence: TGTGCCAGCAGCCAAGGAAACACCAGGGAGCTGTTTTTT. Its translation: CASSQGNTRELFF.

In this sample, this clonotype turned up many times. This sequence joins TRBV20-1 and TRBJ2-3; TRBD2 matches 9 bases. Trimming at V came to 5 bases and at J to 1 base, leaving 1 base not matched to a gene. The CDR3 has 13 residues. From germline, CDR1 is DFQATT and CDR2 SNEGSKA (reference sequence). CDR3 coding DNA: TGCAGTGCTGAGCGGGAGGGCACAGATACGCAGTATTTT. It translates to CSAEREGTDTQYF.

The V gene is TRBV19, the J gene TRBJ2-1; 10 bases match TRBD1. From germline, CDR1 is LNHDA and CDR2 SQIVND (reference sequence). Trimming removed 6 bases from V and 7 bases from J; junction bases left unmatched: 9. The CDR3 runs 15 residues. This CDR3 reads CASSLGTGVNNEQFF. DNA of the CDR3: TGTGCCAGTAGCCTCGGGACAGGGGTTAATAATGAGCAGTTCTTC.

This CDR3 is CASSLGREFNQPQHF. In DNA, the CDR3 is TGTGCCAGCAGCCTTGGACGGGAATTCAATCAGCCCCAGCATTTT. This chain uses TRBV5-5 with TRBJ1-5; D gene ambiguous. V lost 4 bases and J lost 3, with 14 bases in between. This CDR3 is built from 15 residues. CDR1 SGHKS and CDR2 YYEKEE come from the germline V gene (reference sequence).

In this sample, this clonotype turned up many times. The CDR3: CASSGSTGTGSGEAFF. DNA of the CDR3: TGTGCCAGCAGTGGCTCGACCGGGACAGGGTCAGGTGAAGCTTTCTTT. The chain carries TRBV6-1 and TRBJ1-1, with TRBD1 matching 9 bases. Losses at the gene ends were 4 bases for V and 7 bases for J; bases not matched to a gene: 13. CDR1 and CDR2 (germline): MNHNS, SASEGT. This CDR3 is 16 amino acids long.

Regarding this clonotype: One base away lies a much larger clone, so this may be a sequencing read error. The chain employs TRBV6-2 or TRBV6-3 and TRBJ1-3; D ambiguous. The CDR3 covers 13 residues. CDR1 MNHEY and CDR2 SVGEGT come from the germline V gene. The DNA of the CDR3 is TGTGCCATCAGTGGCGCGTCGGGAAACACCATATATTTT. Amino acids: CAISGASGNTIYF.

This clonotype was counted only a few times. The chain has TRBV19 and TRBJ2-2; 12 nucleotides align to TRBD2. This CDR3 region has 15 residues. Germline CDR1 and CDR2: LNHDA and SQIVND (reference sequence). V lost 3 bases to trimming and J lost 5 bases; unmatched junction nucleotides: 1. This CDR3 reads CASSIGTSGTGELFF. The CDR3 nucleotides are TGTGCCAGTAGTATTGGGACTAGCGGGACCGGGGAGCTGTTTTTT.

This clonotype has a handful of counts. This chain joins TRBV29-1 and TRBJ2-3, with D unresolved. Trimming cost V 6 bases and J 0 bases, with 16 bases left between them. The germline CDR1 and CDR2 sequences are SQVTM and ANQGSEA. CDR3 size: 15 residues. The CDR3 nucleotides read TGCAGCGTCAACCCGCTTCTGACTAGCACAGATACGCAGTATTTT. It codes for CSVNPLLTSTDTQYF.